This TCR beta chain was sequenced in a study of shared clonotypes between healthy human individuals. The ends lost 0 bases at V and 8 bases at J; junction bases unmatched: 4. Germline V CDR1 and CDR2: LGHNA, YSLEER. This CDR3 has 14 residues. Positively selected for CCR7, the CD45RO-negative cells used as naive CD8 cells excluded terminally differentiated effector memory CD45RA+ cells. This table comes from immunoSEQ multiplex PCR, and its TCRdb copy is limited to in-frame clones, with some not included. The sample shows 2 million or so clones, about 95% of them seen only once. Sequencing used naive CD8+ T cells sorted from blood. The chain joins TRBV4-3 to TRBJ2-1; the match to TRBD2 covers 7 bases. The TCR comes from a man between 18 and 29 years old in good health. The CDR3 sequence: CASSQDGGRYEQFF. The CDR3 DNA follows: TGCGCCAGCAGCCAAGACGGGGGGAGGTATGAGCAGTTCTTC.